Sequencing of this T cell receptor (beta chain) was carried out in a study of blood T cell repertoires in COVID-19. This clone showed up just a few times. TCRdb's table, derived via immunoSEQ multiplex PCR, lists solely in-frame clones and lacks some. This table has about 87,000 clones, roughly 80% appearing once. The CDR3 is 18 amino acids. The germline CDR1 and CDR2 sequences are MDHEN and SYDVKM. Trimming stripped 5 bases from V and 2 bases from J, with 22 bases between. This sequence was found in a woman aged 45-60 years with acute or convalescent COVID-19. V and J are TRBV28 and TRBJ1-3; D possibly corresponds to TRBD1 (5 bases). The sequenced sample was peripheral blood. Here the CDR3 DNA reads TGTGCCAGCAGTCTAGGTTGGGGGGAAGGAGTAGCTGGAAACACCATATATTTT. Protein product: CASSLGWGEGVAGNTIYF.